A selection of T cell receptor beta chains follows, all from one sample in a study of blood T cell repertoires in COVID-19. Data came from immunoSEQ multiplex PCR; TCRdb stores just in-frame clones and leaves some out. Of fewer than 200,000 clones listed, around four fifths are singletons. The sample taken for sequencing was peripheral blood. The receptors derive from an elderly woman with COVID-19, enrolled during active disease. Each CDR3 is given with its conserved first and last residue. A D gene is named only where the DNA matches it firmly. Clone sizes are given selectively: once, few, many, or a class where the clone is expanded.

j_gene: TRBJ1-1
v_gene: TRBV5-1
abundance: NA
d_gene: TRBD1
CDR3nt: TGCGCCAGCAGCCACAGGGGGCGGGCGGCTGAAGCTTTCTTT
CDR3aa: CASSHRGRAAEAFF

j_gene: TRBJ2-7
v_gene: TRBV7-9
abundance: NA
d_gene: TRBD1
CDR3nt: TGTGCCAGCAGCCACAGGGGGCTCTACGAGCAGTACTTC
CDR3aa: CASSHRGLYEQYF

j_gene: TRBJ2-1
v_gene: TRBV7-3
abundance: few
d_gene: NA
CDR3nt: TGTGCCAGCAGCTTAAACGCTCGGGAGCAGTTCTTC
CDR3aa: CASSLNAREQFF

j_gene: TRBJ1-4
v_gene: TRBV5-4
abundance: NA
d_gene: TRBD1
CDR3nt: TGTGCCAGCAGCTTGGGAGGGGGCGCAGGGACTAATGAAAAACTGTTTTTT
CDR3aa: CASSLGGGAGTNEKLFF

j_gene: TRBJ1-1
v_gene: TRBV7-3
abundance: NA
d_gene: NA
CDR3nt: TGTGCCAGCAGCTCACAGGGGAACACTGAAGCTTTCTTT
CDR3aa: CASSSQGNTEAFF

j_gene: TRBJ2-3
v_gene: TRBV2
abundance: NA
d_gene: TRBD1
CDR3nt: TGTGCCAGCTTATACCAGGGGGCGACAGATACGCAGTATTTT
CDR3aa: CASLYQGATDTQYF

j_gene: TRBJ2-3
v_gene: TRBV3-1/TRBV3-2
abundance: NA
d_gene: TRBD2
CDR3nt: TGTGCCAGCAGCCCCGACGGGGGGTCGGATACGCAGTATTTT
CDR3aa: CASSPDGGSDTQYF

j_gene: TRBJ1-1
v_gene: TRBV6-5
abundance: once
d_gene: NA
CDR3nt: TGTGCCAGCAGTCAGAACAGGGTAGACACTGAAGCTTTCTTT
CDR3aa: CASSQNRVDTEAFF

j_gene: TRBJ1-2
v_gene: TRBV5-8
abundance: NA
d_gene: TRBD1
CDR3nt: TGTGCCAGCCGAACACGCTCAGGGGGCCGTAGGGGCTACACCTTC
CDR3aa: CASRTRSGGRRGYTF

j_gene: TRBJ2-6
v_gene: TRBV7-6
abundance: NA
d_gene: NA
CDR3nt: TGTGCCAGCAGCTCGTCTGGGGCCAACGTCCTGACTTTC
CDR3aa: CASSSSGANVLTF

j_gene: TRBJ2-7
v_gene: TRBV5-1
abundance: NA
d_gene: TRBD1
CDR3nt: TGCGCCAGCAGAACACAGGGGGGCCAAGGGAACGAGCAGTACTTC
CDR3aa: CASRTQGGQGNEQYF

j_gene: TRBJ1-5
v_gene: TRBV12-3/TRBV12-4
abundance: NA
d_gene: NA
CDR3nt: TGTGCCAGCAGTTTCTCCAGTCAGCCCCAGCATTTT
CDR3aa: CASSFSSQPQHF

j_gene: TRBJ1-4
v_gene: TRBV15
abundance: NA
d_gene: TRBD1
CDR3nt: TGTGCCACCAGCAGACAGGGGGGAAATGAAAAACTGTTTTTT
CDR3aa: CATSRQGGNEKLFF

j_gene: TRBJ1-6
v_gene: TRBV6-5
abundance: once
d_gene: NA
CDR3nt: TGTGCCAGCAGTTTTAACAGGGAGGGTTCACCCCTCCACTTT
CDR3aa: CASSFNREGSPLHF

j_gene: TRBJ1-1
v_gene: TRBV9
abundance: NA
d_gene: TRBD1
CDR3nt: TGTGCCAGCAGCGGCCCCGGGACAGTGAACACTGAAGCTTTCTTT
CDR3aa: CASSGPGTVNTEAFF

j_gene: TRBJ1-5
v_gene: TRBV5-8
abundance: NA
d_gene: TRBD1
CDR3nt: TGTGCCAGCAGCCGAGGACAGGGTAGAAATCAGCCCCAGCATTTT
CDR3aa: CASSRGQGRNQPQHF

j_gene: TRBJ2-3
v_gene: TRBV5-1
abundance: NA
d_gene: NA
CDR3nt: TGCGCCAGCAGCTGGCTTCAGGGGGGAGATACGCAGTATTTT
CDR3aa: CASSWLQGGDTQYF

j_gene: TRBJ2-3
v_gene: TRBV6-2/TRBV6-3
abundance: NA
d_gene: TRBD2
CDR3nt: TGTGCCAGCAGTACCCTCTTAGCGGGAGGCACAGATACGCAGTATTTT
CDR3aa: CASSTLLAGGTDTQYF

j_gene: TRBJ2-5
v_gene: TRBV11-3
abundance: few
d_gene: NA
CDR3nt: TGTGCCAGCAGCTTCGTAGAGACCCAGTACTTC
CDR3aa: CASSFVETQYF

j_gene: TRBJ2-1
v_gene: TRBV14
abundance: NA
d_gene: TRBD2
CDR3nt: TGTGCCAGCAGCCAAGAGGCTCTAGCGGGTGAGCAGTTCTTC
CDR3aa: CASSQEALAGEQFF

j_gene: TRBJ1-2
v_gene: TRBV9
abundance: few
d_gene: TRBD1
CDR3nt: TGTGCCAGCAGCGTAGACGGGCGGGACAGAGCTAACTATGGCTACACCTTC
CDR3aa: CASSVDGRDRANYGYTF

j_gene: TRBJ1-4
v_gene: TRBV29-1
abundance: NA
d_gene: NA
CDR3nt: TGCAGCGCCGGCGGCCCGGGACAAGTTAATGAAAAACTGTTTTTT
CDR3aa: CSAGGPGQVNEKLFF

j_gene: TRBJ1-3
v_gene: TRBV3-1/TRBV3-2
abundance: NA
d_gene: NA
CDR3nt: TGTGCCAGCAGCCATTCCGGGAGGGAAGCCTCTGGAAACACCATATATTTT
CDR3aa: CASSHSGREASGNTIYF

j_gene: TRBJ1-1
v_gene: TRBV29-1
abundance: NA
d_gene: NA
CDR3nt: TGCAGCGTTGAAGGGATTAGCGGGGACGCCGGGAACACTGAAGCTTTCTTT
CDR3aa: CSVEGISGDAGNTEAFF

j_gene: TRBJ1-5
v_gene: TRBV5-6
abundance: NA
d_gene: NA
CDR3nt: TGTGCCAGCAGCTGGGGGGGGAATCAGCCCCAGCATTTT
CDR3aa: CASSWGGNQPQHF

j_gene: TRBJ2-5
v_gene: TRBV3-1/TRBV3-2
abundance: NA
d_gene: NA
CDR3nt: TGTGCCAGCAGCCACCTCGGGAAGGAAGAGACCCAGTACTTC
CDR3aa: CASSHLGKEETQYF

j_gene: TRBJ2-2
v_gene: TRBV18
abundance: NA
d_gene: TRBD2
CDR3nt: TGTGCCAGCTCACCACCCGGGACTAGCGGGCGTATTGGGAACGGGGAGCTGTTTTTT
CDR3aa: CASSPPGTSGRIGNGELFF

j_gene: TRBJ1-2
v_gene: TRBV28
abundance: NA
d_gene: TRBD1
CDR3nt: TGTGCCAGCAGTTTCCTGACAGGGGCCACCTATGGCTACACCTTC
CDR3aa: CASSFLTGATYGYTF

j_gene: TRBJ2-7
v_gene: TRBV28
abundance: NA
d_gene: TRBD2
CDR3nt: TGTGCCAGCAGACCTACCGGGACTAGCGGGACCAACGAGCAGTACTTC
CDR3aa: CASRPTGTSGTNEQYF

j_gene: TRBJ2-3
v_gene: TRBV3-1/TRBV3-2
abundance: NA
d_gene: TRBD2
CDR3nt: TGTGCCAGCCGACAGGCGGGCGGGAGGACGGATACGCAGTATTTT
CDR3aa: CASRQAGGRTDTQYF

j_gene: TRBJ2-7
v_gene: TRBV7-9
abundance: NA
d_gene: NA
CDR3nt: TGTGCCAGCAGCCCGAACACAGCCTACGAGCAGTACTTC
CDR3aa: CASSPNTAYEQYF

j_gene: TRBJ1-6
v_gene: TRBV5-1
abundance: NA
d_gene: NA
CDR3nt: TGCGCCAGCAGCTTTCGCGGGAGGGATTCACCCCTCCACTTT
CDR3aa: CASSFRGRDSPLHF

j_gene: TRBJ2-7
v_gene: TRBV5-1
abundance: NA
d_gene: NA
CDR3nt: TGCGCCAGCAGCACCCGGACAGCTTCCTACGAGCAGTACTTC
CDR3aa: CASSTRTASYEQYF

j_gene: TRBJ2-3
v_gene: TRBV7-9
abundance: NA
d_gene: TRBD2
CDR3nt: TGTGCCAGCAGCTTTCCAGCGGGGGGGCGCACAGATACGCAGTATTTT
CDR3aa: CASSFPAGGRTDTQYF

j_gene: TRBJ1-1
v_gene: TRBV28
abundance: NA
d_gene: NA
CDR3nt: TGTGCCAGCAGTTCCGGGGGAGGGGAGAACACTGAAGCTTTCTTT
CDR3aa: CASSSGGGENTEAFF

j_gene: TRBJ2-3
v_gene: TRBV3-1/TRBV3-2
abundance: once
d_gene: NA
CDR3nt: TGTGCCAGCAGCCAATCTGGACTGAGCACAGATACGCAGTATTTT
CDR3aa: CASSQSGLSTDTQYF

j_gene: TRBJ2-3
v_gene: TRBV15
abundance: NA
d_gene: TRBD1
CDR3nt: TGTGCCACCAGCAGAGGGCAGGGGGGCACAGATACGCAGTATTTT
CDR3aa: CATSRGQGGTDTQYF

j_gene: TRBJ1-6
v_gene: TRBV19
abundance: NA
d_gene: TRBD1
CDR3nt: TGTGCCAGTAGTATTCGACAGGGTGGTTCACCCCTCCACTTT
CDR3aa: CASSIRQGGSPLHF

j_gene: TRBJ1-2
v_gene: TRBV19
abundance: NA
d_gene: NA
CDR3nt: TGTGCCAGTACCCGACAAGAACCTCCCTATGGCTACACCTTC
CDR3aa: CASTRQEPPYGYTF

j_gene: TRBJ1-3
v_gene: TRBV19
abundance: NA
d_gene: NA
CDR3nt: TGTGCCAGTAGTATATATCGGGGAACCGGGAACACCATATATTTT
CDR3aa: CASSIYRGTGNTIYF

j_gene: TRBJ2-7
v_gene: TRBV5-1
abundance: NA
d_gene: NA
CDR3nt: TGCGCCAGCAGCTTGGCGGTGGGCACCTACGAGCAGTACTTC
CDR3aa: CASSLAVGTYEQYF

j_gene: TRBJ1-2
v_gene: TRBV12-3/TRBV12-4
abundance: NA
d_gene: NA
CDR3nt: TGTGCCAGCAGTCGGACAGAGCCCTATGGCTACACCTTC
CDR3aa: CASSRTEPYGYTF

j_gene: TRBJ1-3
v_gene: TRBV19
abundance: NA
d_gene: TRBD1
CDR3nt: TGTGCCAGTAGTGCCAGGACAGGGGTCGGAAACACCATATATTTT
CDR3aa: CASSARTGVGNTIYF

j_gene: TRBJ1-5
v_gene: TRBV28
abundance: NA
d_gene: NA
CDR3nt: TGTGCCAGCAGTGCAGGGGCGAGAGATCAGCCCCAGCATTTT
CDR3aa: CASSAGARDQPQHF

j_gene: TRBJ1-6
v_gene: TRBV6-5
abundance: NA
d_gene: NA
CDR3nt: TGTGCCAGCAGTCCGACAGCTCTCTATAATTCACCCCTCCACTTT
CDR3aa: CASSPTALYNSPLHF

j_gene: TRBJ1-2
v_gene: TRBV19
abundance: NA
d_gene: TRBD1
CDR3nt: TGTGCCAGTAGTATCGGGGACAGGGGTTACTATGGCTACACCTTC
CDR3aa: CASSIGDRGYYGYTF

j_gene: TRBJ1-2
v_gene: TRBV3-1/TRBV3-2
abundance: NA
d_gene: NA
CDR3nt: TGTGCCAGCAGCCCCAGAGACAGAGGATCTGGCTACACCTTC
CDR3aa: CASSPRDRGSGYTF